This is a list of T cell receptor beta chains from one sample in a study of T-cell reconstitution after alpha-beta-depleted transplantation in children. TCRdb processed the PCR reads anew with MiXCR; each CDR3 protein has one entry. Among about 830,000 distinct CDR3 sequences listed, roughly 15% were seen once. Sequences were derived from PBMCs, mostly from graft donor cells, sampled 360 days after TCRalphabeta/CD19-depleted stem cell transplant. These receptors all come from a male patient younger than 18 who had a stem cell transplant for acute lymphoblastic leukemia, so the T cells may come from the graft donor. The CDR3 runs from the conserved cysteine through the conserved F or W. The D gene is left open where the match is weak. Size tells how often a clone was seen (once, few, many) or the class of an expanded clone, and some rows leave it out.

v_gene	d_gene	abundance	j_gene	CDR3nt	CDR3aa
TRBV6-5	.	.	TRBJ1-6	TGTGCCAGCAGTTCCGGGCGGGTGGCAGGGAAAAGTGAAGGTTCACCCCTCCACTTT	CASSSGRVAGKSEGSPLHF
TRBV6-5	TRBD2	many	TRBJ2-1	TGTGCCAGCAGTTCCGGACTAGCGGGCCTCTCCTACAATGAGCAGTTCTTC	CASSSGLAGLSYNEQFF
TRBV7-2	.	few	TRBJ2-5	TGTGCCAGCAGCTCCCAACGGGGGACGGAGACCCAGTACTTC	CASSSQRGTETQYF
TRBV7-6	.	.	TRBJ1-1	TGTGCCAGCAGGATCGGGACTGAGGCTCGAGCTTTCTTT	CASRIGTEARAFF
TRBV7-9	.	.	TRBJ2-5	TGTGCCAGCAGCTCCGCGGGACTCATCTTCCAAGAGACCCAGTACTTC	CASSSAGLIFQETQYF
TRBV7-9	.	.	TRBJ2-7	TGTGCCAGCAGCTTAGTCGGGTTCTACGAGCAGTACTTC	CASSLVGFYEQYF
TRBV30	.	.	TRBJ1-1	TGTGCCTGGAGTCCGGACAGACAAGCTTTCTTT	CAWSPDRQAFF
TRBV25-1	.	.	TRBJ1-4	TGTGCCAGCAGTGCATCAGGGGTCCCTAATGAAAAACTGTTTTTT	CASSASGVPNEKLFF
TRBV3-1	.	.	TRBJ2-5	TGTGCCAGCAGCCAAGATATGGCGGCCTCGCAAGAGACCCAGTACTTC	CASSQDMAASQETQYF
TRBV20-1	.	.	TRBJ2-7	TGCAGTGCTAGGTTAAGCGGTCACTCCTACGAGCAGTACTTC	CSARLSGHSYEQYF
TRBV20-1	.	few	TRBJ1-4	TGCAGTGCTAGGGAGCTAACTAATGAAAAACTGTTTTTT	CSARELTNEKLFF
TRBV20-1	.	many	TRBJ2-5	TGCAGTGCCAGCTCAGGGGGGGACCAAGAGACCCAGTACTTC	CSASSGGDQETQYF
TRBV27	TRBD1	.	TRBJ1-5	TGTGCCAGCAGTTTGGGGACAGGGGAGGGACAGCCCCAGCATTTT	CASSLGTGEGQPQHF
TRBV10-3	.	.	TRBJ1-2	TGTGCCATCAGTGAGTACGCGGTGGACAGCTATGGCTACACCTTC	CAISEYAVDSYGYTF
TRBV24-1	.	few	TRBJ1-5	TGTGCCACCAGTGATTTGAACACCAGGTTCAATCAGCCCCAGCATTTT	CATSDLNTRFNQPQHF
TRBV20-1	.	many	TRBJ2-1	TGCAGTGCTCGAGACTCCATTGAGCAGTTCTTC	CSARDSIEQFF
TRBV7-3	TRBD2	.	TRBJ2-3	TGTGCCAGCAGCGGGTCACTAGCGGGAGGGCCCTTTAGCACAGATACGCAGTATTTT	CASSGSLAGGPFSTDTQYF
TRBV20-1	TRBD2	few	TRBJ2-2	TGCAGTGCCATGGGACTAGCGGGAGGACGGGTCGGGGAGCTGTTTTTT	CSAMGLAGGRVGELFF
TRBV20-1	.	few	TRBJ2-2	TGCAGTGCTAGAAGGCAGGGAGCGAACACCGGGGAGCTGTTTTTT	CSARRQGANTGELFF
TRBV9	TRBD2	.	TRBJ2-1	TGTGCCAGCAGCGTAGCTCTGGCGGGAGGGCCAAAAAATGAGCAGTTCTTC	CASSVALAGGPKNEQFF
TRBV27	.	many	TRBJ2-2	TGTGCCAGCAGCCGGTTTGGCGGGGGCGATGGCACCGGGGAGCTGTTTTTT	CASSRFGGGDGTGELFF
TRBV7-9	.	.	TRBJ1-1	TGTGCCAGCAGCTTAGGACAGGACCCGAGGACTGAAGCTTTCTTT	CASSLGQDPRTEAFF
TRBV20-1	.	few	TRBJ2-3	TGCAGTGCTAGAGATCAACGTCGAGTAGATACGCAGTATTTT	CSARDQRRVDTQYF
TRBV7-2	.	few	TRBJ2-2	TGTGCCAGCAGCTTCACTAGGCTGACCGGGGAGCTGTTTTTT	CASSFTRLTGELFF
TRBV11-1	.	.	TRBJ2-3	TGTGCCAGCAGCTTAACGGGGGGCGGCCCAGATACGCAGTATTTT	CASSLTGGGPDTQYF
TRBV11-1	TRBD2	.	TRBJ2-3	TGTGCCAGCAGCAACAGCGGGAGGGCTCTAAATACGCAGTATTTT	CASSNSGRALNTQYF
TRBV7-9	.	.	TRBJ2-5	TGTGCCAGCAGCACGGGACTTGGCCTAGAGACCCAGTACTTC	CASSTGLGLETQYF
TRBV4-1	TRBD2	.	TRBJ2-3	TGCGCCAGCAGCCAAAGCTCAGGACTAGGAGCCTGGGATACGCAGTATTTT	CASSQSSGLGAWDTQYF
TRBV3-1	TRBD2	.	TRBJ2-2	TGTGCCAGCAGCCAAGATCATAGGGCTAGCGGGAGGTCGAACACCGGGGAGCTGTTTTTT	CASSQDHRASGRSNTGELFF
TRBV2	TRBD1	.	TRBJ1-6	TGTGCCAGCAGTACCCAGACAGGGGGAAATTCACCCCTCCACTTT	CASSTQTGGNSPLHF
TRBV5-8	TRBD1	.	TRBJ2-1	TGTGCCAGCAGCTCCGGGACAGTGGTTTCGTTCTTC	CASSSGTVVSFF
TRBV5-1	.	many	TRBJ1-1	TGCGCCAGCAGCCTCCCACCTACGGGGGAAGCTTTCTTT	CASSLPPTGEAFF
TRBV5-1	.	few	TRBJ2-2	TGCGCCAGCAGCTTGGCCCAGACAGCGAACACCGGGGAGCTGTTTTTT	CASSLAQTANTGELFF
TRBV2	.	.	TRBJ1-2	TGTGCCAGCAGTGAAGCCGCAACGTGGGGCTACACCTTC	CASSEAATWGYTF
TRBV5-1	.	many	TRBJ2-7	TGCGCCAGCAGCTTGCTGGGCCAGGGATCCTCCTACGAGCAGTACTTC	CASSLLGQGSSYEQYF
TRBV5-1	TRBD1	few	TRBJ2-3	TGCGCCAGCAGCCCTATCTCCCGGGACAGGGGATGGAAAGATACGCAGTATTTT	CASSPISRDRGWKDTQYF
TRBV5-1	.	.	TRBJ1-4	TGCGCCAGCAGCTCCAGGGTAGGAGAACAAAAACTGTTTTTT	CASSSRVGEQKLFF
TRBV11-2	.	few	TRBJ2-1	TGTGCCAGCAGCTCCCTTCGACTAGAGACCAATGAGCAGTTCTTC	CASSSLRLETNEQFF
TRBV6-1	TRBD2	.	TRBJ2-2	TGTGCCAGCATCTCTCCCGAGCGGGAGCGGACCGGGGAGCTGTTTTTT	CASISPERERTGELFF
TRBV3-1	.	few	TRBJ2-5	TGTGCCAGCACCCCAGGCCATTCAGGTACCGGAGAGACCCAGTACTTC	CASTPGHSGTGETQYF
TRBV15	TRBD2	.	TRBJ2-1	TGTGCCACCAGCAGCGGACTAGCGGGCGCACTCTCCTACAATGAGCAGTTCTTC	CATSSGLAGALSYNEQFF
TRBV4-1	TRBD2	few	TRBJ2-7	TGCGCCAGCAGCCAGACTAGCGGGAGGTCTACGGGGCAGTACTTC	CASSQTSGRSTGQYF
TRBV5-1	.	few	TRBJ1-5	TGCGCCAGCAGCGCCGCAGGGGTAAATCAGCCCCAGCATTTT	CASSAAGVNQPQHF
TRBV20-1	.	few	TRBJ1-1	TGCAGTGCTAGAGATCAGGGACACCAGAACACTGAAGCTTTCTTT	CSARDQGHQNTEAFF
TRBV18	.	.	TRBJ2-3	TGTGCCAGCTCACCCCTTCTCGAAATTTTCACAGATACGCAGTATTTT	CASSPLLEIFTDTQYF
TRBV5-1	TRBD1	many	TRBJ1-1	TGCGCCAGCAGCTGGACAGGGCCGAACACTGAAGCTTTCTTT	CASSWTGPNTEAFF
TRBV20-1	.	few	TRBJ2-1	TGCAGTGTTTTTAGCGAGGTTGAGCAGTTCTTC	CSVFSEVEQFF
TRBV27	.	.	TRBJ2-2	TGTGCCACATGGGGGGCAAGAGGCACCGGGGAGCTGTTTTTT	CATWGARGTGELFF
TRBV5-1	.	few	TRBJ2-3	TGCGCCAGCAGCCGGACTACCGTGAATGCAGATACGCAGTATTTT	CASSRTTVNADTQYF
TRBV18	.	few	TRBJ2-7	TGTGCCAGCTCAACCATGCGGACAACCTCTTCCTACGAGCAGTACTTC	CASSTMRTTSSYEQYF
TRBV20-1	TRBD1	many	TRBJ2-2	TGCAGTGCTAGTCCTCAGGGGGCGAACACCGGGGAGCTGTTTTTT	CSASPQGANTGELFF
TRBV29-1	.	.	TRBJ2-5	TGCAGCGTTGGATCCGGACAACTGGAGACCCAGTACTTC	CSVGSGQLETQYF
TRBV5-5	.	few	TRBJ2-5	TGTGCCAGCAGCTTGGGTGGTAGCCGTTCAGAGACCCAGTACTTC	CASSLGGSRSETQYF